Presented here are 18 T cell receptor beta chains from one specimen sequenced in a study of shared clonotypes between healthy human individuals. Produced via immunoSEQ multiplex PCR; TCRdb's table is partial and in-frame only. The sample holds roughly 1,600,000 clones, 98% to 99% seen once. Sequencing used naive CD4+ T cells sorted from blood. Specified subset: CD45RA+ positively selected. These receptors were obtained from a man aged 25-40 years in good health.

The chain links TRBV5-5 to TRBJ1-2; a possible D gene is TRBD1 (5 bases). V was shortened by 2 bases and J by 8 bases, with 13 bases between the two germline ends. Germline V lookup: CDR1 SGHKS, CDR2 YYEKEE (reference sequence). The CDR3 runs to 13 residues. DNA for the CDR3: TGTGCCAGCAGCTTCGGCAGGGAGTTCGGCTACACCTTC. Protein product: CASSFGREFGYTF.

The V gene is TRBV28, the J gene TRBJ1-2; 7 nucleotides agree with TRBD1. CDR3 size: 14 residues. Germline CDR1 MDHEN, CDR2 SYDVKM. Unmatched junction bases numbered 9, after V lost 6 bases and J lost 5 bases. CDR3 nucleotide sequence: TGTGCCAGCAGCACTGGACAGGCGATATATGGCTACACCTTC. Residues: CASSTGQAIYGYTF.

The CDR3 loop reads CASSSGTSGNIGEQFF. The CDR3 DNA reads TGCGCCAGCAGTTCCGGGACTAGCGGGAACATCGGTGAGCAGTTCTTC. The J gene is TRBJ2-1, the V gene TRBV5-1; 13 bases line up with TRBD2. The germline V gene has CDR1 SGHRS and CDR2 YFSETQ. The CDR3 sequence is 16 residues long. The V gene end was trimmed by 5 bases and the J gene end by 9 bases; junction bases not matched to a gene: 11.

The chain has TRBV4-1 and TRBJ1-3; tentatively, D is TRBD1 (6 bases). The germline V gene encodes CDR1 MGHRA and CDR2 YSYEKL. CDR3 size: 15 residues. The V and J ends lost 1 base and 2 bases respectively, with 9 bases between them. The CDR3 is CASSQGGQTGNTIYF. CDR3 in DNA: TGCGCCAGCAGCCAAGGGGGACAAACTGGAAACACCATATATTTT.

The CDR3 nucleotides read TGTGCCAGCAACGTCGGGGGACGGACCGGGGAGCTGTTTTTT. Translation: CASNVGGRTGELFF. The chain uses TRBV5-5 and TRBJ2-2, with D possibly matching TRBD2 (6 bases). Germline V gives CDR1 SGHKS, CDR2 YYEKEE (reference sequence). Trimming stripped 6 bases from V and 5 bases from J, with 14 bases between. The CDR3 totals 14 residues.

V usage is TRBV6-5 and J usage is TRBJ2-5; tentatively, D is TRBD1 or TRBD2 (5 bases each). This CDR3 contains 16 residues. Germline assignment: CDR1 MNHEY and CDR2 SVGAGI. V was clipped by 4 bases and J by 4 bases, with 19 bases between them. This CDR3 reads CASSSTVGVARETQYF. The DNA of the CDR3 is TGTGCCAGCAGTTCGACAGTCGGAGTAGCGCGAGAGACCCAGTACTTC.

This sequence joins TRBV29-1 and TRBJ2-1, with 10 bases that match TRBD1. After removal of 3 bases from V and 6 bases from J, the junction contained 2 bases not matched to a gene. Germline V lookup: CDR1 SQVTM, CDR2 ANQGSEA. The CDR3 totals 13 residues. CDR3 bases: TGCAGCGTTGAGGGACAGGGGTCCAATGAGCAGTTCTTC. It codes for CSVEGQGSNEQFF.

This clone came up a few times. The chain combines TRBV7-2 with TRBJ1-2; 9 nucleotides agree with TRBD1. Germline V gene data show CDR1 as SGHTA and CDR2 as FQGNSA. V shed 6 bases, J shed 7 bases, and the junction held 9 bases outside the gene matches. The CDR3 is 14 amino acids. Written as DNA, the CDR3 is TGTGCCAGCAGTCGCCGGGACAGGGTTGCTGGCTACACCTTC. It encodes CASSRRDRVAGYTF. The variable domain in full, with the rest retrieved from reference TRBV7-2 and TRBJ1-2, is GAGVSQSPSNKVTEKGKDVELRCDPISGHTALYWYRQSLGQGLEFLIYFQGNSAPDKSGLPSDRFSAERTGGSVSTLTIQRTQQEDSAVYLCASSRRDRVAGYTFGSGTRLTVV.

The V and J genes are TRBV19 and TRBJ2-3; D is possibly TRBD1 or TRBD2 (6 bases each). This CDR3 is 17 amino acids long. Germline V lookup: CDR1 LNHDA, CDR2 SQIVND (reference sequence). V shed 6 bases and J shed 1 base, with 20 bases lying between them. The CDR3 region has the DNA TGTGCCAGTAGCCGCGAAATTGGGGGCGGGGGCACAGATACGCAGTATTTT. Protein: CASSREIGGGGTDTQYF. The full variable domain, completed using reference TRBV19 and TRBJ2-3, is DGGITQSPKYLFRKEGQNVTLSCEQNLNHDAMYWYRQDPGQGLRLIYYSQIVNDFQKGDIAEGYSVSREKKESFPLTVTSAQKNPTAFYLCASSREIGGGGTDTQYFGPGTRLTVL.

The chain carries TRBV18 and TRBJ2-7; 8 positions match TRBD2. Germline loops: CDR1 KGHSH, CDR2 LQKENI. J was trimmed by 6 bases and V by 5 bases; bases with no gene match: 6. The CDR3 has 13 residues. The CDR3 DNA follows: TGTGCCAGCTCAACCAGCGGGAGTGGCGAGCAGTACTTC. The encoded protein is CASSTSGSGEQYF.

Remarks on this clone: Mismatch with germline at one junction end may stem from a read error. The chain uses TRBV5-4 and TRBJ2-3; 10 bases line up with TRBD2. CDR1 is SGHNT, CDR2 YYREEE, per germline (reference sequence). This CDR3 is 16 amino acids long. The CDR3 sequence is CASSLAPSGSIDTQYF. The CDR3 bases are TGTGCCAGCAGCTTGGCGCCTAGCGGGAGCATAGATACGCAGTATTTT.

This chain joins TRBV2 and TRBJ2-1; D may be TRBD1 (6 bases). The V and J ends lost 7 bases and 0 bases respectively, with 10 bases between them. Germline CDR1 and CDR2: SNHLY and FYNNEI. This CDR3 comprises 14 residues. DNA for the CDR3: TGTGCCAGCAAGGGGGTAGTCTCCTACAATGAGCAGTTCTTC. Protein: CASKGVVSYNEQFF. The whole variable domain, filled in from reference TRBV2 and TRBJ2-1, reads EPEVTQTPSHQVTQMGQEVILRCVPISNHLYFYWYRQILGQKVEFLVSFYNNEISEKSEIFDDQFSVERPDGSNFTLKIRSTKLEDSAMYFCASKGVVSYNEQFFGPGTRLTVL.

The rearrangement uses TRBV6-5 and TRBJ2-1, with TRBD1 matching over 8 bases. The CDR3 is 16 residues long. The ends lost 3 bases at V and 5 bases at J; junction bases unmatched: 9. Germline V gene data show CDR1 as MNHEY and CDR2 as SVGAGI. CDR3 nucleotide sequence: TGTGCCAGCAGTTATCCCGGAGGGACAGGTCACAATGAGCAGTTCTTC. It translates to CASSYPGGTGHNEQFF.

The gene calls are TRBV2 and TRBJ2-3, with TRBD2 matching 9 bases. With V trimmed by 9 bases and J by 0 bases, 16 bases remained unmatched. CDR3 length equals 18 residues. CDR1 is SNHLY and CDR2 is FYNNEI in the germline V gene. Here the CDR3 reads CASSKVPLAGGSTDTQYF. DNA for the CDR3: TGTGCCAGTAGTAAAGTTCCACTAGCGGGCGGGAGCACAGATACGCAGTATTTT.

This chain connects TRBV28 to TRBJ1-2, with unresolved D. The CDR3 loop spans 11 amino acids. CDR1 is MDHEN, CDR2 SYDVKM, per germline. V gave up 6 bases and J gave up 7 bases, with 9 bases separating them. The chain's CDR3 is CASRRESGYTF. Written as DNA, the CDR3 is TGTGCCAGCAGGAGAGAAAGTGGCTACACCTTC.

V is TRBV15 and J is TRBJ1-2; maybe TRBD1 (6 bases). This CDR3 has 16 amino acids. Trimming stripped 0 bases from V and 2 bases from J, with 13 bases between. Germline V gene data show CDR1 as LNHNV and CDR2 as YYDKDF (reference sequence). The CDR3 region is CATSRDMGAWNYGYTF. The CDR3 DNA follows: TGTGCCACCAGCAGAGATATGGGGGCCTGGAACTATGGCTACACCTTC.

In its sample, this clone was seen once. The chain recombines TRBV7-2 with TRBJ1-3; 7 nucleotides line up with TRBD1. Germline CDR1 SGHTA, CDR2 FQGNSA. J lost 0 bases, V lost 4 bases, and 15 bases had no gene match. The CDR3 has 19 residues. The chain's CDR3 is CASSYGQDVWSHSGNTIYF. DNA for the CDR3: TGTGCCAGCAGCTACGGACAGGACGTCTGGTCCCACTCTGGAAACACCATATATTTT.

The chain joins TRBV7-2 to TRBJ2-7; 8 positions match TRBD2. V shed 5 bases and J 5 bases; nucleotides not matched to a gene: 11. The CDR3 is 15 amino acids. Germline CDR1 SGHTA, CDR2 FQGNSA. CDR3 sequence: CASSPPPAGANEQYF. The CDR3 nucleotides are TGTGCCAGCAGCCCCCCCCCAGCGGGAGCCAACGAGCAGTACTTC.